This T cell receptor (beta chain) was profiled in a study of blood T cell repertoires in COVID-19. About the research overall: Acute and convalescent COVID-19 specimens originated in the United States, Italy and Spain. Sample material is recorded as cDNA or gDNA derived from T cells, B-cell-depleted T cells, or PBMCs.

Original methodology: From reference gene primer amplification, estimates of nucleated cell counts were derived. Clones were read by immunoSEQ multiplex PCR, and TCRdb kept only the in-frame ones, dropping some. That table gives V, J and clone size, and the DNA gave D and trimming. Among some 400,000 clones listed, roughly four fifths were seen once. V lost 6 bases to trimming and J lost 6 bases, with 11 bases between them. The CDR3 is made up of 12 amino acids. From germline, CDR1 is MGHDK and CDR2 SYGVNS. This TCR derives from a human donor with acute or convalescent COVID-19. The donor label of this sample is uncertain. Sequencing input: peripheral blood. The chain uses TRBV25-1 and TRBJ1-1; D call uncertain. Here the CDR3 DNA reads TGTGCCAGCAGAAGCCAGGTGGCTGAAGCTTTCTTT. Encoded protein: CASRSQVAEAFF. Based on the CDR3 plus reference TRBV25-1 and TRBJ1-1, the full variable domain is EADIYQTPRYLVIGTGKKITLECSQTMGHDKMYWYQQDPGMELHLIHYSYGVNSTEKGDLSSESTVSRIRTEHFPLTLESARPSHTSQYLCASRSQVAEAFFGQGTRLTVV.